Following are 23 T cell receptor beta chains from one sample sequenced in a study of response to subunit inactivated influenza vaccine. TCRdb itself ran the RT-PCR reads through MiXCR, one entry per CDR3 protein. The data hold about 830,000 distinct CDR3 sequences, with around 20% observed a single time. The source material was PBMCs from blood, sampled roughly 5 days after vaccination. The source of these receptors is a man in his fifties who received an inactivated influenza vaccine.

This clonotype occurred a few times. V usage is TRBV4-3 and J usage is TRBJ1-5; TRBD1 matches at 8 bases. This CDR3 comprises 17 residues. V dropped 3 bases and J dropped 3; count of bases not matched to a gene: 10. Looked up from germline, CDR1 is LGHNA and CDR2 is YSLEER. CDR3 nucleotide sequence: TGCGCCAGCAGCCAGGACCGGACAGGGCATTCCAATCAGCCCCAGCATTTT. It encodes CASSQDRTGHSNQPQHF.

V and J are TRBV20-1 and TRBJ1-2, with 9 bases fitting TRBD1. The CDR3 runs to 13 residues. The J segment lost 6 bases and the V segment lost 1 base, leaving 3 bases of the junction unmatched. Germline V gives CDR1 DFQATT, CDR2 SNEGSKA (reference sequence). The DNA for the CDR3 is TGCAGTGCTAGAGGGACAGGGGACAATGGCTACACCTTC. Its translation is CSARGTGDNGYTF.

The chain couples TRBV10-2 to TRBJ1-6; 8 nucleotides align to TRBD1. The germline V gene encodes CDR1 WSHSY and CDR2 SAAADI. The junction had 9 bases not matched to a gene; V was cut back by 7 bases and J by 1 base. The CDR3 length is 17 residues. DNA for the CDR3: TGCGCCAGCACGGGGCAGGGGGCGAAATCCTATAATTCACCCCTCCACTTT. This sequence encodes CASTGQGAKSYNSPLHF.

This clonotype appeared many times. This rearrangement joins TRBV6-1 to TRBJ1-5, with no clear D. CDR3 length: 15 amino acids. Trimming removed 8 bases at V and 0 bases at J, with 14 bases between. Per germline, CDR1 MNHNS and CDR2 SASEGT. The CDR3 DNA reads as TGTGCCAGCGCGCCCGTGGCGGATAGCAATCAGCCCCAGCATTTT. Its translation: CASAPVADSNQPQHF.

This clonotype was recorded many times. The chain employs TRBV29-1 and TRBJ2-2, with TRBD1 matching 12 bases. The CDR3 runs to 15 residues. V dropped 7 bases and J dropped 6; count of bases not matched to a gene: 9. From germline, CDR1 is SQVTM and CDR2 ANQGSEA. In DNA, the CDR3 is TGCAGCGCCGCTTCCGGGACAGGGGGCCCCGGGGAGCTGTTTTTT. Encoded protein: CSAASGTGGPGELFF.

This chain links TRBV4-3 with TRBJ2-2, with TRBD2 matching 10 bases. CDR1 and CDR2 from the germline V gene are LGHNA and YSLEER. The CDR3 extends over 17 amino acids. Trimming at V came to 2 bases and at J to 8 bases, leaving 11 bases not matched to a gene. The CDR3 region is CASSQRTSGKSLGELFF. The DNA of the CDR3 is TGCGCCAGCAGCCAAAGAACTAGCGGGAAGAGTTTAGGGGAGCTGTTTTTT.

In this sample, this clonotype turned up many times. The chain couples TRBV5-1 to TRBJ2-3, with a tentative D call TRBD2 (5 bases). V was cut by 0 bases and J by 0 bases, with 5 bases left in between. Germline V lookup: CDR1 SGHRS, CDR2 YFSETQ. The CDR3 is made up of 14 amino acids. The CDR3 sequence: CASSLERSTDTQYF. The CDR3 DNA sequence: TGCGCCAGCAGCTTGGAGCGGAGCACAGATACGCAGTATTTT.

The chain recombines TRBV20-1 with TRBJ1-6, with D hard to call. In germline, CDR1 is DFQATT, CDR2 SNEGSKA (reference sequence). CDR3 length: 13 residues. V lost 5 bases and J lost 6, with 11 bases in between. The CDR3: CSAAKGPNSPLHF. The DNA of the CDR3 is TGCAGTGCTGCGAAAGGGCCTAATTCACCCCTCCACTTT.

The V gene is TRBV7-2, the J gene TRBJ2-7, with 10 bases that match TRBD2. V shed 5 bases, J shed 1 base, and the junction held 5 bases outside the gene matches. CDR3 length equals 15 residues. Germline CDR1 reads SGHTA; CDR2 reads FQGNSA. CDR3 residues: CASSPGTSVSYEQYF. The CDR3 DNA reads as TGTGCCAGCAGCCCAGGGACTAGCGTTTCCTACGAGCAGTACTTC.

This clonotype has only a few counts. V and J are TRBV20-1 and TRBJ2-7; TRBD1 aligns across 8 bases. V lost 6 bases, J lost 4 bases, and 14 bases stayed unmatched. The V gene's germline CDR1 is DFQATT and CDR2 SNEGSKA (reference sequence). This CDR3 has 15 amino acids. CDR3 sequence (DNA): TGCAGTGCCCTCCCCGGGACAGGATTTGAGTACGAGCAGTACTTC. Amino acid sequence: CSALPGTGFEYEQYF.

V and J are TRBV15 and TRBJ2-3; 12 positions agree with TRBD1. CDR1 and CDR2 from the germline V gene are LNHNV and YYDKDF (reference sequence). The CDR3 spans 15 residues. Trimming cost V 4 bases and J 5 bases; bases outside gene matches: 4. DNA for the CDR3: TGTGCCACCAGCACTGGGACAGGGGGCGTAGATACGCAGTATTTT. Its protein is CATSTGTGGVDTQYF.

This clonotype was recorded a few times. The limits of the CDR3 on the DNA are not certain, so only TCRdb's listed CDR3 is given. The chain has TRBV27 and TRBJ2-1; the table assigns TRBD2, which was not confirmed against the DNA. Looked up from germline, CDR1 is MNHEY and CDR2 is SMNVEV (reference sequence). The CDR3 totals 14 residues, both ends included. The CDR3 is CASSFRLVAGGAFF.

The V and J genes are TRBV7-9 and TRBJ1-6, with a possible D match to TRBD1 (5 bases). Per germline, CDR1 SEHNR and CDR2 FQNEAQ (reference sequence). The CDR3 contains 15 residues. Trimming cost V 3 bases and J 7 bases, with 13 bases left between them. CDR3 region: CASSFGTPSNSPLHF. CDR3 nucleotides: TGTGCCAGCAGCTTCGGGACGCCGTCGAATTCACCCCTCCACTTT.

The table lists this clonotype with a few counts. This sequence joins TRBV6-1 and TRBJ2-1, with TRBD1 matching over 9 bases. The CDR3 has 14 residues. Losses at the gene ends were 10 bases for V and 9 bases for J; bases not matched to a gene: 13. CDR1 is MNHNS, CDR2 SASEGT, per germline. Written as DNA, the CDR3 is TGTGCCACCAGAACAGGGGGCAGAGTCGGTGAGCAGTTCTTC. Protein product: CATRTGGRVGEQFF.

This clonotype occurred a few times. The chain links TRBV27 to TRBJ2-1; no clear D. CDR3 length equals 15 residues. Germline CDR1 is MNHEY and CDR2 is SMNVEV (reference sequence). Trimming took 6 bases from V and 6 from J, leaving 18 bases between them. The CDR3 loop is CASRLSSPFRNEQFF. DNA of the CDR3: TGTGCCAGCAGATTGTCAAGTCCCTTTCGCAATGAGCAGTTCTTC.

The chain is built from TRBV5-1 and TRBJ2-3; possible D gene TRBD1, 5 bases. Per germline, CDR1 SGHRS and CDR2 YFSETQ. CDR3 length: 14 residues. V lost 5 bases and J lost 1, with 11 bases in between. The CDR3 nucleotides read TGCGCCAGCAGAGGACACCAACGCACAGATACGCAGTATTTT. It is translated as CASRGHQRTDTQYF.

This clonotype was recorded only once. The chain links TRBV12-3 or TRBV12-4 to TRBJ2-4; D is uncertain. The CDR3 runs 14 residues. The germline V and J ends were trimmed by 3 bases and 0 bases, with 6 bases remaining between them. Here the CDR3 reads CASSFSVAKNIQYF. The CDR3, as DNA: TGTGCCAGCAGTTTCTCTGTAGCCAAAAACATTCAGTACTTC.

The CDR3 reads CATSRAWNPGLPYNEQFF. The CDR3 DNA follows: TGTGCCACCAGCAGAGCTTGGAACCCGGGACTACCATACAATGAGCAGTTCTTC. This chain uses TRBV15 with TRBJ2-1, with 7 bases fitting TRBD2. The junction had 13 bases not matched to a gene; V was cut back by 1 base and J by 4 bases. Germline values: CDR1 LNHNV, CDR2 YYDKDF (reference sequence). The CDR3 has 18 amino acids.

The chain links TRBV5-6 to TRBJ2-3; 8 bases align to TRBD1. From germline, CDR1 is SGHDT and CDR2 YYEEEE. This CDR3 contains 13 residues. J gave up 4 bases and V 8 bases, and 6 bases lay outside the gene matches. The CDR3 DNA reads as TGTGCCAGTTCAGGGGGCTTGGCAGATACGCAGTATTTT. It encodes CASSGGLADTQYF.

The sample holds a few counts of this clonotype. This sequence joins TRBV4-3 and TRBJ2-1; D uncertain. The CDR3 runs 15 residues. Germline lookup yields CDR1 LGHNA and CDR2 YSLEER. V lost 4 bases to trimming and J lost 1 base, with 11 bases between them. CDR3 in DNA: TGCGCCAGCAGCCTCAAGCCGACATCCTACAATGAGCAGTTCTTC. It yields the protein CASSLKPTSYNEQFF.

This clonotype was detected a few times. V usage is TRBV11-1 and J usage is TRBJ1-6, with 8 bases matching TRBD1. The CDR3 covers 19 residues. Trimming took 1 base from V and 0 from J; bases not matched to a gene: 8. The germline V gene encodes CDR1 SGHAT and CDR2 FQDESV (reference sequence). In DNA, the CDR3 is TGTGCCAGCAGCTTAGGGGACAGGAGTTCCAGCTCCTATAATTCACCCCTCCACTTT. Translated: CASSLGDRSSSSYNSPLHF.

This clonotype was observed a few times. The V call is TRBV15, the J call TRBJ2-1, with 9 bases aligning to TRBD2. This CDR3 has 16 amino acids. V gave up 1 base and J gave up 6 bases; unmatched junction bases: 7. CDR1 LNHNV and CDR2 YYDKDF come from the germline V gene (reference sequence). The CDR3 spells CATSRVGLAGLNEQFF. CDR3 coding DNA: TGTGCCACCAGCAGAGTTGGCCTAGCGGGACTCAATGAGCAGTTCTTC.

The V call is TRBV7-2, the J call TRBJ1-1, with D maybe TRBD1 (6 bases). The germline CDR1 and CDR2 sequences are SGHTA and FQGNSA. V shed 2 bases and J shed 4 bases, with 11 bases lying between them. The CDR3 covers 14 residues. The CDR3 nucleotides read TGTGCCAGCAGCTTATCACAGGGAGTCACTGAAGCTTTCTTT. Encoded protein: CASSLSQGVTEAFF.